This T cell receptor beta chain was documented in a study of cytomegalovirus exposure and HLA in healthy donors. Whole-study findings and limits: For TCR beta chains, V- and J-gene trimming was later linked to a missense DCLRE1C variant. Researchers catalogued about 150 TCR beta chains as cytomegalovirus-associated.

As to this clone: The antigen is undetermined.

Researchers ran the PCR with 60 Vbeta and 13 Jbeta primers. Profiling relied on immunoSEQ multiplex PCR, and the TCRdb table lists in-frame clones only, not all of them. The sample gives more than 150,000 clones, around 80% of which show up once; less than 2.5% is in the top ten. Trimming removed 6 bases at V and 6 bases at J, with 15 bases between. The CDR3 extends over 14 amino acids. Germline V lookup: CDR1 SEHNR, CDR2 FQNEAQ (reference sequence). The TCR sequence derives from a woman in her 30s in good health and CMV-seropositive. The chain joins TRBV7-9 to TRBJ2-1, with a tentative D call TRBD1 (6 bases). The sequenced sample consisted of PBMCs. DNA of the CDR3: TGTGCCAGCAGTTTTCACACAGGGCCCAATGAGCAGTTCTTC. Its protein product is CASSFHTGPNEQFF.